These T cell receptor beta chains were read from a single sample in a study of patients and donors after allogeneic stem cell transplantation. MiXCR, run by TCRdb on the RT-PCR reads, gives a single entry per CDR3 protein. The table has about 400,000 distinct CDR3 sequences, around 16% seen once. The sequenced sample consisted of blood, either unsorted or a sorted T cell fraction (not recorded which). These receptors were obtained from a human donor who was either an allogeneic HSCT recipient or a stem cell or donor lymphocyte infusion donor (not recorded which). It is not recorded whose cells these are; they may come from a transplant donor. Each CDR3 is given with its conserved first and last residue. The order of the fields is J gene, D gene, V gene, clone size, CDR3 DNA, CDR3 protein. The D gene is left open where the match is weak. Clone size is shown for a subset of rows, as once, few, many or a class of expanded clone.

j_call: TRBJ1-2
d_call: TRBD1
v_call: TRBV6-1
clone_size: .
cdr3_nt: TGTGCCAGCAGGGGCAGCAGGGGGCAAGGCTACACCTTC
cdr3_aa: CASRGSRGQGYTF

j_call: TRBJ1-6
d_call: .
v_call: TRBV29-1
clone_size: .
cdr3_nt: TGCAGCGTTGGTCACTCCTCGAGCTCCTATAATTCACCCCTCCACTTT
cdr3_aa: CSVGHSSSSYNSPLHF

j_call: TRBJ1-3
d_call: TRBD1
v_call: TRBV20-1
clone_size: .
cdr3_nt: TGCAGTGCTAGTAACAGGGGCTCTGGAAACACCATATATTTT
cdr3_aa: CSASNRGSGNTIYF

j_call: TRBJ2-1
d_call: .
v_call: TRBV5-1
clone_size: few
cdr3_nt: TGCGCCAGCAGCCTCACCCCGCCAGGGACCAATGAGCAGTTCTTC
cdr3_aa: CASSLTPPGTNEQFF

j_call: TRBJ1-5
d_call: .
v_call: TRBV20-1
clone_size: few
cdr3_nt: TGCAGTGCTAGAGGTCGGGACGGGATTTTTCCCCAGCATTTT
cdr3_aa: CSARGRDGIFPQHF

j_call: TRBJ2-7
d_call: .
v_call: TRBV2
clone_size: few
cdr3_nt: TGTGCCAGCAGTCCATCTTCCAGGGCCCCCTACGAGCAGTACTTC
cdr3_aa: CASSPSSRAPYEQYF

j_call: TRBJ1-1
d_call: .
v_call: TRBV20-1
clone_size: .
cdr3_nt: TGCAGTGCTAGTCAGGGGACTGAAGCTTTCTTT
cdr3_aa: CSASQGTEAFF

j_call: TRBJ1-3
d_call: TRBD1
v_call: TRBV30
clone_size: .
cdr3_nt: TGTGCCTGGAGTATACACCTCGGACAGGGCTCTGGAAACACCATATATTTT
cdr3_aa: CAWSIHLGQGSGNTIYF

j_call: TRBJ1-1
d_call: .
v_call: TRBV7-3
clone_size: few
cdr3_nt: TGTGCCAGCAGCTTAAACCCCCGAAGGGGGGAAGCTTTCTTT
cdr3_aa: CASSLNPRRGEAFF

j_call: TRBJ1-5
d_call: .
v_call: TRBV4-1
clone_size: .
cdr3_nt: TGCGCCAGCAGCCAAGAATTTTTTGCTTATCAGCCCCAGCATTTT
cdr3_aa: CASSQEFFAYQPQHF

j_call: TRBJ2-2
d_call: .
v_call: TRBV5-1
clone_size: .
cdr3_nt: TGCGCCAGCAGCTTAGCTCTAGACGGGGAGCTGTTTTTT
cdr3_aa: CASSLALDGELFF

j_call: TRBJ1-5
d_call: .
v_call: TRBV11-2
clone_size: few
cdr3_nt: TGTGCCAGCAGCCCCTATAGGGAGTTCAGCAATCAGCCCCAGCATTTT
cdr3_aa: CASSPYREFSNQPQHF

j_call: TRBJ2-7
d_call: TRBD2
v_call: TRBV13
clone_size: few
cdr3_nt: TGTGCCAGAAAACACACACTAGCGGGGGGTATCTCCTACGAGCAGTACTTC
cdr3_aa: CARKHTLAGGISYEQYF

j_call: TRBJ1-3
d_call: .
v_call: TRBV10-2
clone_size: .
cdr3_nt: TGCGCCAGCAGTGGTACGTCTCAGTCTGGAAACACCATATATTTT
cdr3_aa: CASSGTSQSGNTIYF

j_call: TRBJ2-5
d_call: TRBD2
v_call: TRBV2
clone_size: .
cdr3_nt: TGTGCCAGCAGTGTAGCGGGAGGAACCCAAGAGACCCAGTACTTC
cdr3_aa: CASSVAGGTQETQYF

j_call: TRBJ1-4
d_call: .
v_call: TRBV5-6
clone_size: .
cdr3_nt: TGTGCCAGCAGTGAATTGACAAAAGCAACTAATGAAAAACTGTTTTTT
cdr3_aa: CASSELTKATNEKLFF

j_call: TRBJ2-1
d_call: TRBD2
v_call: TRBV18
clone_size: .
cdr3_nt: TGTGCCAGCTCCCCCGTGGTGCGGGAGGACTTCAATGAGCAGTTCTTC
cdr3_aa: CASSPVVREDFNEQFF

j_call: TRBJ1-5
d_call: .
v_call: TRBV7-2
clone_size: .
cdr3_nt: TGTGCCAGCAGCTTAAACACCGGGCAGCCCCAGCATTTT
cdr3_aa: CASSLNTGQPQHF

j_call: TRBJ1-2
d_call: .
v_call: TRBV11-2
clone_size: few
cdr3_nt: TGTGCCAGCAGCCTAAGCGGTGGGGGCTCCACCTTC
cdr3_aa: CASSLSGGGSTF

j_call: TRBJ2-2
d_call: .
v_call: TRBV4-1
clone_size: many
cdr3_nt: TGCGCCAGCAGCCAAGAGAGCCAAGCGAACACCGGGGAGCTGTTTTTT
cdr3_aa: CASSQESQANTGELFF

j_call: TRBJ1-1
d_call: TRBD1
v_call: TRBV29-1
clone_size: many
cdr3_nt: TGCAGCGTGGGTGAAGCCGGGACAGCGAACACTGAAGCTTTCTTT
cdr3_aa: CSVGEAGTANTEAFF

j_call: TRBJ2-7
d_call: .
v_call: TRBV7-9
clone_size: .
cdr3_nt: TGTGCCACCAGCTCCCCCTACGAGCAGTACTTC
cdr3_aa: CATSSPYEQYF

j_call: TRBJ2-2
d_call: TRBD1
v_call: TRBV5-1
clone_size: many
cdr3_nt: TGCGCCAGCAGCGCTTATACAGGGGACACCGGGGAGCTGTTTTTT
cdr3_aa: CASSAYTGDTGELFF

j_call: TRBJ2-1
d_call: .
v_call: TRBV4-2
clone_size: many
cdr3_nt: TGTGCCAGCAGCCTGACGGGGGGCCTCGGCGGGAGATACAATGAGCAGTTCTTC
cdr3_aa: CASSLTGGLGGRYNEQFF

j_call: TRBJ2-7
d_call: TRBD2
v_call: TRBV2
clone_size: few
cdr3_nt: TGTGCCAGCAGAATCTTCTGGGAGGGGAGCTCCTACGAGCAGTACTTC
cdr3_aa: CASRIFWEGSSYEQYF

j_call: TRBJ1-1
d_call: TRBD1
v_call: TRBV11-3
clone_size: few
cdr3_nt: TGTGCCAGCAGCTTGGGGCAGACAGGGGAAGCTTTCTTT
cdr3_aa: CASSLGQTGEAFF

j_call: TRBJ1-5
d_call: TRBD1
v_call: TRBV20-1
clone_size: .
cdr3_nt: TGCAGTGCTAGAGACCCGACAGGGTCCAATCAGCCCCAGCATTTT
cdr3_aa: CSARDPTGSNQPQHF

j_call: TRBJ2-1
d_call: TRBD2
v_call: TRBV20-1
clone_size: few
cdr3_nt: TGCAGTCCCATACCCCGTCTAGCGGGAAGTGAGCAGTTCTTC
cdr3_aa: CSPIPRLAGSEQFF